Shown below are 14 T cell receptor beta chains from a single sample sequenced in a study of cytomegalovirus exposure and HLA in healthy donors. It was with 60 Vbeta and 13 Jbeta primers that the PCR ran. TCRdb's copy holds only in-frame clones and misses some; the assay was immunoSEQ multiplex PCR. The sample has roughly 250,000 clones; around 80% are singletons. Sequencing was done on a sample of PBMCs. These receptors all stem from a girl aged 2 to 9 in good health and CMV-seronegative.

The chain is built from TRBV6-5 and TRBJ2-7; possibly TRBD2 for D (5 bases). The CDR3 has 15 residues. Between the trimmed V and J ends, which lost 7 bases and 3 bases, there was a span of 19 bases. From germline, CDR1 is MNHEY and CDR2 SVGAGI. CDR3 in amino acids: CASISRRTSGYEQYF. The CDR3 DNA reads as TGTGCCAGCATCTCCAGGCGGACTTCCGGCTACGAGCAGTACTTC.

This chain joins TRBV30 and TRBJ1-1; D gene ambiguous. Trimming removed 1 base at V and 3 bases at J, with 9 bases between. Looked up from germline, CDR1 is GTSNPN and CDR2 is SVGIG (reference sequence). This CDR3 spans 13 amino acids. CDR3 region: CAWSGPADTEAFF. The CDR3, as DNA: TGTGCCTGGAGTGGTCCGGCGGACACTGAAGCTTTCTTT.

This clone was seen a handful of times. The gene calls are TRBV18 and TRBJ2-7; 7 nucleotides match TRBD2. Germline V CDR1 and CDR2: KGHSH, LQKENI. The CDR3 has 14 residues. V gave up 3 bases and J gave up 3 bases; unmatched junction bases: 5. In DNA, the CDR3 is TGTGCCAGCTCACCTGAGGCGGGGGTCTACGAGCAGTACTTC. It translates to CASSPEAGVYEQYF.

V is TRBV5-1 and J is TRBJ2-1, with 7 bases fitting TRBD2. The CDR3 is made up of 15 amino acids. The germline gives CDR1 SGHRS, CDR2 YFSETQ. The V gene end was trimmed by 0 bases and the J gene end by 4 bases; junction bases not matched to a gene: 4. In DNA, the CDR3 is TGCGCCAGCAGCTTGGAAGCGGGGACTTACAATGAGCAGTTCTTC. Translation: CASSLEAGTYNEQFF.

The chain couples TRBV9 to TRBJ1-6; 7 bases map to TRBD1. CDR3 length: 14 amino acids. In germline, CDR1 is SGDLS, CDR2 YYNGEE. Trimming removed 4 bases from V and 7 bases from J; junction bases left unmatched: 5. DNA for the CDR3: TGTGCCAGCAGCCCGGGGGACAGAAATTCACCCCTCCACTTT. This encodes CASSPGDRNSPLHF.

The J gene is TRBJ2-5, the V gene TRBV6-1; D perhaps matches TRBD2 (5 bases). The DNA end is more similar to TRBJ2-7, so the J call may be wrong. The CDR3 extends over 15 amino acids. Germline CDR1 MNHNS, CDR2 SASEGT. The CDR3 loop is CASSEPDYRSYEQYF. The DNA of the CDR3 is TGTGCCAGCAGTGAACCCGACTACCGATCCTACGAGCAGTACTTC.

This chain connects TRBV2 to TRBJ2-3, with no clear D. Per the germline V gene, CDR1 is SNHLY and CDR2 is FYNNEI. The CDR3 covers 16 residues. The ends were cut back, 4 bases at V and 2 bases at J, with 16 bases in the middle. For the CDR3, the DNA is TGTGCCAGCAGTGCGGTTTCAAGCGCTTACACAGATACGCAGTATTTT. This codes for CASSAVSSAYTDTQYF. Filled out from reference TRBV2 and TRBJ2-3, the complete variable domain reads EPEVTQTPSHQVTQMGQEVILRCVPISNHLYFYWYRQILGQKVEFLVSFYNNEISEKSEIFDDQFSVERPDGSNFTLKIRSTKLEDSAMYFCASSAVSSAYTDTQYFGPGTRLTVL.

The J gene is TRBJ2-7, the V gene TRBV7-9; no reliable D call. The length of the CDR3 is 12 residues. V lost 4 bases, J lost 4 bases, and 8 bases lay in between. Germline V CDR1 and CDR2: SEHNR, FQNEAQ (reference sequence). The CDR3 nucleotides read TGTGCCAGCAGCTCTAGTGAATACGAGCAGTACTTC. Amino acids: CASSSSEYEQYF.

The CDR3 sequence is CASTTGRAGNTIYF. The CDR3 nucleotides are TGTGCCTCCACAACGGGCAGGGCTGGAAACACCATATATTTT. The chain is built from TRBV6-6 and TRBJ1-3; D is possibly TRBD1 (5 bases). Germline V gives CDR1 MNHNY, CDR2 SVGAGI (reference sequence). With 11 bases removed from V and 2 bases from J, the gap between germline ends came to 16 bases. There are 14 residues in the CDR3.

The chain is built from TRBV2 and TRBJ2-1; D perhaps matches TRBD2 (6 bases). The V end was cut by 5 bases, the J end by 0 bases, with 11 bases between. In germline, CDR1 is SNHLY, CDR2 FYNNEI. This CDR3 is built from 15 residues. The CDR3 bases are TGTGCCAGCAGTCAGCGGGCTAGCTCCTACAATGAGCAGTTCTTC. It translates to CASSQRASSYNEQFF.

The rearrangement joins TRBV4-1 to TRBJ2-1; 8 nucleotides agree with TRBD1. This CDR3 comprises 17 residues. The V gene's germline CDR1 is MGHRA and CDR2 YSYEKL. V shed 4 bases and J 7 bases; nucleotides not matched to a gene: 15. In nucleotides, the CDR3 is TGCGCCAGCAGCCCCCAGGGGGCCCCCGTTGCCTCAAATGAGCAGTTCTTC. Protein sequence: CASSPQGAPVASNEQFF.

This chain joins TRBV7-8 and TRBJ2-7, with 11 bases aligning to TRBD1. The CDR3 totals 15 residues. Trimming took 5 bases from V and 4 from J; bases not matched to a gene: 7. Germline CDR1 is SGHVS and CDR2 is FQNEAQ. CDR3 nucleotide sequence: TGTGCCAGCAGCCAGATGGGACAGGGGGTTTACGAGCAGTACTTC. Its translation: CASSQMGQGVYEQYF.

This clone was counted a few times. This chain links TRBV28 with TRBJ2-1, with a tentative D call TRBD2 (6 bases). CDR3 length: 16 residues. Trimming removed 5 bases at V and 1 base at J, with 15 bases between. Per the germline V gene, CDR1 is MDHEN and CDR2 is SYDVKM. The DNA for the CDR3 is TGTGCCAGCAGTATCCTGGGGGGATTGTCCTACAATGAGCAGTTCTTC. This encodes CASSILGGLSYNEQFF. Drawing the rest from reference TRBV28 and TRBJ2-1, the complete variable domain is DVKVTQSSRYLVKRTGEKVFLECVQDMDHENMFWYRQDPGLGLRLIYFSYDVKMKEKGDIPEGYSVSREKKERFSLILESASTNQTSMYLCASSILGGLSYNEQFFGPGTRLTVL.

The rearrangement joins TRBV9 to TRBJ1-3; D unresolved. CDR1 is SGDLS and CDR2 is YYNGEE in the germline V gene. Between the trimmed V and J ends, which lost 4 bases and 0 bases, there was a span of 8 bases. CDR3 length: 14 residues. The CDR3: CASSQALSGNTIYF. For the CDR3, the DNA is TGTGCCAGCAGCCAGGCCCTCTCTGGAAACACCATATATTTT.